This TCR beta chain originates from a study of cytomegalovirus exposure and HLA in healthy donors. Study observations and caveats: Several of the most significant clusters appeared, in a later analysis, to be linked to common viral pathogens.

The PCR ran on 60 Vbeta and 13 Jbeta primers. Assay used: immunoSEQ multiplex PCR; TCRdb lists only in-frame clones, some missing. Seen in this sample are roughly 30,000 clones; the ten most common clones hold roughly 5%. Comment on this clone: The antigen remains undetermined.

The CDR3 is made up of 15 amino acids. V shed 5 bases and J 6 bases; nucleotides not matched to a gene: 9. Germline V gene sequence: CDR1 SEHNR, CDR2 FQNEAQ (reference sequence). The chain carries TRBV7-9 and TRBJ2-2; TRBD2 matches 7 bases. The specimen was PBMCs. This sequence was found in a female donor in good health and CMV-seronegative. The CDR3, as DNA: TGTGCCAGCAGCACGGGGAGTCGGGAGGCCGGGGAGCTGTTTTTT. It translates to CASSTGSREAGELFF.